One and the same sample provided the 5 T cell receptor beta chains below, sequenced in a study of cytomegalovirus exposure and HLA in healthy donors. Clones were sequenced by immunoSEQ multiplex PCR, and TCRdb holds only the in-frame ones, with some missing. This sample has around 150,000 clones, with around 80% found just once. The sample was PBMCs. The receptors here all came from a man aged 30 to 45 in good health and CMV-seropositive.

The V gene is TRBV10-3, the J gene TRBJ1-2; TRBD1 matches 9 bases. The CDR3 is made up of 12 amino acids. CDR1 is ENHRY, CDR2 SYGVKD, per germline. Losses at the gene ends were 10 bases for V and 7 bases for J; bases not matched to a gene: 7. In nucleotides, the CDR3 is TGTGCCACGCGACAGGGGGGATCTGGCTACACCTTC. Protein sequence: CATRQGGSGYTF.

The V and J genes are TRBV9 and TRBJ2-1; D gene uncertain. Germline V CDR1 and CDR2: SGDLS, YYNGEE. Trimming took off 0 bases at V and 0 bases at J, with 13 bases between the two ends. This CDR3 spans 17 amino acids. CDR3 in amino acids: CASSVDPRPSSYNEQFF. CDR3 bases: TGTGCCAGCAGCGTAGACCCGCGGCCGAGCTCCTACAATGAGCAGTTCTTC.

CDR3 protein: CASSYLSQGARTEAFF. DNA for the CDR3: TGTGCCAGCAGTTACCTCTCACAGGGGGCTCGGACTGAAGCTTTCTTT. This sequence joins TRBV6-5 and TRBJ1-1, with 9 bases fitting TRBD1. The CDR3 runs 16 residues. Trimming took 2 bases from V and 5 from J; bases not matched to a gene: 9. The germline V gene encodes CDR1 MNHEY and CDR2 SVGAGI.

The genes are TRBV5-5 and TRBJ1-5; tentatively, D is TRBD1 (5 bases). The V and J ends lost 4 bases and 4 bases respectively, with 12 bases between them. The germline CDR1 and CDR2 sequences are SGHKS and YYEKEE (reference sequence). The CDR3 is 14 amino acids. CDR3 region: CASSVSGNNQPQHF. The CDR3 bases are TGTGCCAGCAGCGTCTCAGGGAATAATCAGCCCCAGCATTTT.

This clone was detected once. The chain links TRBV15 to TRBJ2-5; TRBD2 matches at 10 bases. Per the germline V gene, CDR1 is LNHNV and CDR2 is YYDKDF (reference sequence). Losses at the gene ends were 5 bases for V and 2 bases for J; bases not matched to a gene: 8. The CDR3 contains 16 residues. The CDR3 bases are TGTGCCACCAGCCCCCAGACTAGCGGGCGACAAGAGACCCAGTACTTC. Protein: CATSPQTSGRQETQYF.